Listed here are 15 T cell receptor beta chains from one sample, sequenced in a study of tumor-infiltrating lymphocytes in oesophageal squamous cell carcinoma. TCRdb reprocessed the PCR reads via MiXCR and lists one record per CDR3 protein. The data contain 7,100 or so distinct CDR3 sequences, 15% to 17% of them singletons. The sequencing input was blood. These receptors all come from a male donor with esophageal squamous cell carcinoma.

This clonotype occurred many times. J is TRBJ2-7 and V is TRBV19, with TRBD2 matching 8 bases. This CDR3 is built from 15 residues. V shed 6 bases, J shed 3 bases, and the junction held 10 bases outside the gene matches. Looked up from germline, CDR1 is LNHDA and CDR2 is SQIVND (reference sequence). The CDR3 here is CASSPGRGARYEQYF. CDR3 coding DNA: TGTGCCAGTAGCCCCGGGCGGGGGGCCCGCTACGAGCAGTACTTC.

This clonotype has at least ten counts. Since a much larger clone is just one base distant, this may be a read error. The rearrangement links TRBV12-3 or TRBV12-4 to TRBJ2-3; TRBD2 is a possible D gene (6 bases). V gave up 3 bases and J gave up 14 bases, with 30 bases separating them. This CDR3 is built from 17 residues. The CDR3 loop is CASSLVMGGGNTGELYF. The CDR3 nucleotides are TGTGCCAGCAGTTTGGTTATGGGAGGTGGGAACACCGGGGAGCTGTATTTT.

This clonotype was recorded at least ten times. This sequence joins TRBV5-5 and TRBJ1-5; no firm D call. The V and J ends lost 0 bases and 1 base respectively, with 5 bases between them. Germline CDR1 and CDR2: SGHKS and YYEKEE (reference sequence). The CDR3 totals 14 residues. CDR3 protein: CASSLAASNQPQHF. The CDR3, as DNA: TGTGCCAGCAGCTTGGCGGCGAGCAATCAGCCCCAGCATTTT.

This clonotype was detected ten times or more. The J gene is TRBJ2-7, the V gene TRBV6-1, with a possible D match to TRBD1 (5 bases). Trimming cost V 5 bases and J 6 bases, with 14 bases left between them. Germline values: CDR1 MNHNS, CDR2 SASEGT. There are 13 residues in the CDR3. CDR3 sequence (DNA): TGTGCCAGCAGTTACAGGCATAAGGGCGAGCAGTACTTC. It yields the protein CASSYRHKGEQYF.

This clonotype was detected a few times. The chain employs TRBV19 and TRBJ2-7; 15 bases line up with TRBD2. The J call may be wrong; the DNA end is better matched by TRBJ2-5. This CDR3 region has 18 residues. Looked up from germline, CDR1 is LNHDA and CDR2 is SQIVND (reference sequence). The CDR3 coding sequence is TGTGCCAGTAGTTGGACTAGCGGGGGGGCGTCGCTCCAAGAGACCCAGTACTTC. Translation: CASSWTSGGASLQETQYF.

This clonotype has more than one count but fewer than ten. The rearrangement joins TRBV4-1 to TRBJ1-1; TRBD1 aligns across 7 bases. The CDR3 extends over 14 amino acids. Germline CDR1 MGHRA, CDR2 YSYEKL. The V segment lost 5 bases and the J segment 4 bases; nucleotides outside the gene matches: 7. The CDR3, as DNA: TGCGCCAGCAGCGCCCAGACAGGGAGCACTGAAGCTTTCTTT. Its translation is CASSAQTGSTEAFF.

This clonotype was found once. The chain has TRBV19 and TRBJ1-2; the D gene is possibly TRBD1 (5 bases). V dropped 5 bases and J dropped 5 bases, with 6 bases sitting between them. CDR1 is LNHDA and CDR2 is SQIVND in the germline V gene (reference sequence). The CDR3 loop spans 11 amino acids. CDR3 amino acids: CASSDSYGYTF. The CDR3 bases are TGTGCCAGTAGTGACAGTTATGGCTACACCTTC.

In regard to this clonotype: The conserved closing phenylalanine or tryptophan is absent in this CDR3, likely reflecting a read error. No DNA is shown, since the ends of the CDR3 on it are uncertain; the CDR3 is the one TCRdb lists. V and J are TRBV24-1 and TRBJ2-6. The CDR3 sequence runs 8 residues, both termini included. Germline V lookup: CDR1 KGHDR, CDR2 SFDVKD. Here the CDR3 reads CATSDLQR.

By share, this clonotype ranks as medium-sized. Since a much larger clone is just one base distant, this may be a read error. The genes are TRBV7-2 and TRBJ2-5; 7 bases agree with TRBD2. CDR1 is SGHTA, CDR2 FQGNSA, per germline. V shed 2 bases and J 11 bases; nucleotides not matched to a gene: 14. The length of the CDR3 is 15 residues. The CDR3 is CASSLRLAVGNEQYF. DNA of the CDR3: TGTGCCAGCAGCTTACGGCTAGCGGTGGGAAATGAGCAGTACTTC.

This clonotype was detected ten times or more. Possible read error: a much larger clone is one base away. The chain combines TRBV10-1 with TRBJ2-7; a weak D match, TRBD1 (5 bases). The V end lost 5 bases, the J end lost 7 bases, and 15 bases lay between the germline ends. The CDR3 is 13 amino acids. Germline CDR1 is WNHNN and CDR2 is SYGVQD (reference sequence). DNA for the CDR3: TGCGCCAGCAGTAAGGGGCCGTCCAATGAGCAGTACTTC. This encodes CASSKGPSNEQYF.

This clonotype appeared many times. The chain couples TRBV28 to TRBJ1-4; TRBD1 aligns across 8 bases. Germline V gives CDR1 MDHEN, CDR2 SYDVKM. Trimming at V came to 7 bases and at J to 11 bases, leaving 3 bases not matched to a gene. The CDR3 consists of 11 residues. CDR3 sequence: CASIRQGKLFF. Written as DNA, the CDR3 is TGTGCCAGCATCCGACAGGGGAAACTGTTTTTT.

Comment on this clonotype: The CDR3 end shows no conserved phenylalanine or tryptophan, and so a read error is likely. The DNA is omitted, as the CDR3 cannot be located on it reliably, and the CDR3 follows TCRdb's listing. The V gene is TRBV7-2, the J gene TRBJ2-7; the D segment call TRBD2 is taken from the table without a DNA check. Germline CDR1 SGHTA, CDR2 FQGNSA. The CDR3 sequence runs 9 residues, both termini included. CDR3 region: CASSFRGLA.

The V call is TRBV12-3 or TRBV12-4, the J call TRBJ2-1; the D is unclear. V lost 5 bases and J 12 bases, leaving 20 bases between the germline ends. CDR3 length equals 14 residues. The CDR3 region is CASSPYSGTDTQFF. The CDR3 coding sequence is TGTGCCAGCAGTCCATATTCCGGCACAGATACGCAGTTCTTC.

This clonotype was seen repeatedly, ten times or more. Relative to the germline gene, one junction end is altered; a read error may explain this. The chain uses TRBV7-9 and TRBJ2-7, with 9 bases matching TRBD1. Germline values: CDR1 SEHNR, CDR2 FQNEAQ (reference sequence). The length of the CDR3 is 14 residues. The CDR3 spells CASSPRTGDSPLHF. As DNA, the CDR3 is TGTGCCAGCAGCCCCCGGACAGGGGATTCACCCCTCCACTTC.

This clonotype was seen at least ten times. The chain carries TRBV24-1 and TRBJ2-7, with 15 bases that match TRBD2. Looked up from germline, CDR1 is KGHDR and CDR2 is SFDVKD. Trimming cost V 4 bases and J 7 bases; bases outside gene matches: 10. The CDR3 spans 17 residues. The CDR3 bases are TGTGCCACCAGTGAATGGACTAGCGGGGGGGCTACAATTGAGCAGTACTTC. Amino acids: CATSEWTSGGATIEQYF.